The rows below give T cell receptor beta chains drawn from one sample of a study of vaccination and CD4 T cells after COVID-19. Their cognate antigens are unknown. TCRdb re-derived calls from the PCR reads in MiXCR, one entry per CDR3 protein. The table includes more than 20,000 distinct CDR3 sequences, approximately 57% detected once. The sequenced sample was CD4+ T cells from blood, cultured in vitro, obtained after SARS-CoV-2 vaccination. These receptors were obtained from a human donor who received a COVID-19 vaccine. Each CDR3 is given with its conserved first and last residue. The D gene is left open where the match is weak. The listing skips clone size in some rows; elsewhere it reads once, few, many or a size class.

TRBJ1-1,TRBV6-1,few,NA,CASRFMNTEAFF,TGTGCCAGCAGGTTCATGAACACTGAAGCTTTCTTT
TRBJ1-2,TRBV25-1,few,NA,CASSGYKDGYTF,TGTGCCAGCAGTGGATACAAAGATGGCTACACCTTC
TRBJ1-1,TRBV19,few,TRBD1,CASSSRTGHTEAFF,TGTGCCAGTAGTTCCCGGACAGGACACACTGAAGCTTTCTTT
TRBJ1-2,TRBV28,NA,NA,CASSSTKGYTF,TGTGCCAGCAGTTCCACCAAGGGCTACACCTTC
TRBJ1-2,TRBV15,few,TRBD1,CATSRDLGQGAYGYTF,TGTGCCACCAGCAGAGATCTCGGACAGGGGGCCTATGGCTACACCTTC
TRBJ1-5,TRBV5-1,NA,NA,CASSSGQTNQPQHF,TGCGCCAGCAGCTCCGGACAGACCAATCAGCCCCAGCATTTT
TRBJ1-1,TRBV25-1,NA,TRBD1,CATLPGQVTNEAFF,TGTGCCACTCTACCGGGACAGGTTACCAATGAAGCTTTCTTT
TRBJ1-6,TRBV19,NA,NA,CASSREVNSPLHF,TGTGCCAGTAGTAGGGAAGTGAATTCACCCCTCCACTTT
TRBJ2-1,TRBV7-3,NA,TRBD2,CASSLTRGGYNEQFF,TGTGCCAGCAGCTTAACTCGGGGGGGCTACAATGAGCAGTTCTTC
TRBJ2-2,TRBV9,NA,NA,CASSKTNTGELFF,TGTGCCAGCAGCAAGACGAACACCGGGGAGCTGTTTTTT
TRBJ2-1,TRBV5-1,NA,TRBD2,CASKEGLASGEQFF,TGCGCCAGCAAGGAGGGACTAGCATCTGGTGAGCAGTTCTTC
TRBJ1-6,TRBV27,few,NA,CASSFGTRADSPLHF,TGTGCCAGCAGTTTTGGGACCAGGGCTGATTCACCCCTCCACTTT
TRBJ2-7,TRBV27,NA,NA,CASSLGRINRWEQYF,TGTGCCAGCAGTCTAGGACGGATTAATAGGTGGGAGCAGTACTTC
TRBJ1-2,TRBV18,few,NA,CASSPLVGGSIRGYTF,TGTGCCAGCTCACCATTGGTAGGGGGGTCGATTAGAGGCTACACCTTC
TRBJ1-3,TRBV6-1,NA,NA,CASRPGDHSGNTIYF,TGTGCCAGCAGGCCGGGGGACCACTCTGGAAACACCATATATTTT
TRBJ1-1,TRBV24-1,few,TRBD1,CATRQAGGTEAFF,TGTGCCACCAGACAAGCAGGGGGCACTGAAGCTTTCTTT
TRBJ2-5,TRBV4-1,NA,TRBD1,CASSQDLGQGKETQYF,TGCGCCAGCAGCCAGGACCTAGGACAGGGGAAGGAGACCCAGTACTTC
TRBJ2-7,TRBV2,NA,NA,CASYRGLAYEQYF,TGTGCTTCCTACAGGGGACTTGCCTACGAGCAGTACTTC
TRBJ2-3,TRBV5-1,once,NA,CASSLERGRGTQYF,TGCGCCAGCAGCTTGGAAAGGGGCCGGGGTACGCAGTATTTT
TRBJ2-7,TRBV7-8,NA,TRBD1,CASSFGTGEAYEQYF,TGTGCCAGCAGCTTTGGGACAGGGGAGGCCTACGAGCAGTACTTC
TRBJ1-6,TRBV12-3/TRBV12-4,NA,TRBD1,CASSFRKGADSYNSPLHF,TGTGCCAGCAGTTTTAGAAAGGGGGCGGATTCCTATAATTCACCCCTCCACTTT
TRBJ2-5,TRBV5-1,NA,TRBD2,CASSTGGQQGETQYF,TGCGCCAGCAGCACGGGGGGGCAGCAGGGAGAGACCCAGTACTTC
TRBJ1-2,TRBV7-8,NA,NA,CASSLARGTKVGYTF,TGTGCCAGCAGCTTAGCGAGAGGGACAAAAGTTGGCTACACCTTC
TRBJ2-3,TRBV27,NA,TRBD2,CASRAGVSTDTQYF,TGTGCCAGTAGAGCGGGGGTGAGCACAGATACGCAGTATTTT
TRBJ1-2,TRBV2,NA,NA,CASSESADYGYTF,TGTGCCAGCAGTGAATCGGCAGACTATGGCTACACCTTC
TRBJ1-1,TRBV20-1,NA,TRBD1,CSALKGDSQPFF,TGCAGTGCTTTAAAGGGGGACAGCCAACCTTTCTTT
TRBJ1-2,TRBV4-2,NA,TRBD1,CASRQGAYGYTF,TGTGCCAGCAGACAGGGGGCCTATGGCTACACCTTC